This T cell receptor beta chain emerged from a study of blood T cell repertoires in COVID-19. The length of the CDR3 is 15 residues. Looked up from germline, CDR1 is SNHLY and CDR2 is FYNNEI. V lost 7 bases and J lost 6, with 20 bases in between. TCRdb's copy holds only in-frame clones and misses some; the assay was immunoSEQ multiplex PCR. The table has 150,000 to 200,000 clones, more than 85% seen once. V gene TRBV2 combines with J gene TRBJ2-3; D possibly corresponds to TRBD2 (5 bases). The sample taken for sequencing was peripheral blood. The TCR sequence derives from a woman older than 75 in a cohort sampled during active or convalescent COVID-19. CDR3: CASITGTLGVDTQYF. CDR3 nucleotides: TGTGCCAGCATTACCGGAACCCTCGGGGTGGATACGCAGTATTTT.